This note documents a single TCR beta chain sequence. With 5 bases removed from V and 7 bases from J, the gap between germline ends came to 8 bases. CDR1 MDHEN and CDR2 SYDVKM come from the germline V gene. The CDR3 is 12 residues long. This record comes from a study of CD8+ T cells in alopecia areata. cDNA serving as the sequencing template came from extracted, reverse transcribed RNA. Here immunoSEQ multiplex PCR was the method, and the copy in TCRdb shows in-frame clones only, minus some. The data hold 30,000 to 45,000 clones, with roughly 53% observed a single time. Four to six patients had their CD4+ cells sorted into CD25+CD127- cells. The authors sorted CD4+ and CD8+ T cells from PBMCs.

This chain connects TRBV28 to TRBJ1-4; D remains unclear. The receptor was derived from a human donor with alopecia areata. Source material: CD4+ Tregs sorted from blood. The CDR3 sequence is CASSGRGEKLFF. As DNA, the CDR3 is TGTGCCAGCAGTGGACGCGGTGAAAAACTGTTTTTT.